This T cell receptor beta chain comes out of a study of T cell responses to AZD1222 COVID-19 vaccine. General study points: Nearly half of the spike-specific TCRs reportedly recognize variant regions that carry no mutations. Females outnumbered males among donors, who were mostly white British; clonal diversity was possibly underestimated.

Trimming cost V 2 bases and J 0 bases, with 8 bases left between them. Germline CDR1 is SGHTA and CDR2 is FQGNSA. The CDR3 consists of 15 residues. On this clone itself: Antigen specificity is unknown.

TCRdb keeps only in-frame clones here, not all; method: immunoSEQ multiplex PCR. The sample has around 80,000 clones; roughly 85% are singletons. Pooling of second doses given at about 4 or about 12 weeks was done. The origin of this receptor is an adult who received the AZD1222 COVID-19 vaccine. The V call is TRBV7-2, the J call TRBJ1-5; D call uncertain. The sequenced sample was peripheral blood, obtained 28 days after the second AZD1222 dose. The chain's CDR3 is CASSLQWGSNQPQHF. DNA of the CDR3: TGTGCCAGCAGCTTACAGTGGGGTAGCAATCAGCCCCAGCATTTT.